In this sample, the clone carrying this T cell receptor (beta chain) turned up once. Its specificity is unknown. Total RNA amounts of at least 6 micrograms were extracted per sample. This entry belongs to a study of blood T cells in healthy people across ages. Across the whole study: About one barcoded beta molecule per two T cells came from capture by template switching.

Sample-barcoded 5' priming and a J-beta primer mix drove a second PCR of about 7 to 11 cycles. TCRdb reprocessed the 5' RACE reads via MiXCR and lists one record per CDR3 protein. The repertoire holds about 1.6 million distinct CDR3 sequences, with roughly 30% as singletons. V was trimmed by 4 bases and J by 4 bases, leaving 19 bases between them. Germline V gene data show CDR1 as LNHDA and CDR2 as SQIVND (reference sequence). The CDR3 is 16 residues long. Study conclusions and caveats: Measured against age, TCR beta diversity per million T cells decreased in a roughly linear manner. Naive T cell percentage by flow cytometry tracked strongly with beta diversity.

The receptor's source is a woman aged 25 to 39 in good health. The chain combines TRBV19 with TRBJ1-1; weak D call: TRBD1 (6 bases). The sample comprised blood. In DNA form, the CDR3 reads TGTGCCAGTAGTACCGGAAGGACAGTCATAAGCACTGAAGCTTTCTTT. This gives the protein CASSTGRTVISTEAFF. Looking up the rest from reference TRBV19 and TRBJ1-1 gives the full variable domain: DGGITQSPKYLFRKEGQNVTLSCEQNLNHDAMYWYRQDPGQGLRLIYYSQIVNDFQKGDIAEGYSVSREKKESFPLTVTSAQKNPTAFYLCASSTGRTVISTEAFFGQGTRLTVV.